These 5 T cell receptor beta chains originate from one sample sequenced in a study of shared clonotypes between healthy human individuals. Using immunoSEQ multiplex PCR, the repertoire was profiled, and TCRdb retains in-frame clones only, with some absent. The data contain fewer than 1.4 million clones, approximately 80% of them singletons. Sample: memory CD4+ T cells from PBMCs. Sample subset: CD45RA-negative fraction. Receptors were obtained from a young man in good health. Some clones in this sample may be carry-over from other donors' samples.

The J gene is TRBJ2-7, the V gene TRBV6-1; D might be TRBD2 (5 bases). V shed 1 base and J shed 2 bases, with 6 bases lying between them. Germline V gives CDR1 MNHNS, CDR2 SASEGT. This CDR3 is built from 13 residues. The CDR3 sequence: CASSEERAYEQYF. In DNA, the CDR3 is TGTGCCAGCAGTGAAGAGAGGGCCTACGAGCAGTACTTC.

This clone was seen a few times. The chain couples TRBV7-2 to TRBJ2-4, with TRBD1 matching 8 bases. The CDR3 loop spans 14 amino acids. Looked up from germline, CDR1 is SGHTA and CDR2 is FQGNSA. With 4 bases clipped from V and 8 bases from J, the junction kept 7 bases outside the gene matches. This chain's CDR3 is CASSSQGAQDIQYF. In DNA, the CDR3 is TGTGCCAGCAGCTCGCAGGGGGCACAGGACATTCAGTACTTC.

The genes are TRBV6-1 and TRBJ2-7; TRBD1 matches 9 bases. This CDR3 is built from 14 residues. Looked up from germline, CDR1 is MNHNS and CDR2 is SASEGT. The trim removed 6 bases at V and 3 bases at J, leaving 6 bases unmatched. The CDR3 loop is CASRLTGGSYEQYF. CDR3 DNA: TGTGCCAGCAGATTGACAGGGGGAAGCTACGAGCAGTACTTC.

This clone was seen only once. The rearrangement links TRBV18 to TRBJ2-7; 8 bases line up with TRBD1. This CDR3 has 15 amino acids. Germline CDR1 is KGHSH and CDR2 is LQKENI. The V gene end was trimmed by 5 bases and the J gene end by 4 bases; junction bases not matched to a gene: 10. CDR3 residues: CASSVTQGQAYEQYF. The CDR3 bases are TGTGCCAGCTCAGTGACGCAGGGACAGGCGTACGAGCAGTACTTC.

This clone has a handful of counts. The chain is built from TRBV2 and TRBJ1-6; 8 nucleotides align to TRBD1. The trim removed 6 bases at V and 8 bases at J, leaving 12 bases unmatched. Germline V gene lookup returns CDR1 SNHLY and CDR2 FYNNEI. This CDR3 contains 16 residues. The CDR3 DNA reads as TGTGCCAGCAGCGACCAGGGGGCGTCTTCTTATTCACCCCTCCACTTT. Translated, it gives CASSDQGASSYSPLHF.